The rows below give T cell receptor beta chains drawn from one sample of a study of T cell responses to AZD1222 COVID-19 vaccine. The protocol was immunoSEQ multiplex PCR, while the TCRdb copy is restricted to in-frame clones and leaves out a portion. Of 150,000 to 190,000 clones listed, less than 90% are singletons. The material was peripheral blood, obtained after recovery from COVID-19. The source is an adult who had recovered from COVID-19. CDR3s include the opening cysteine and the closing phenylalanine or tryptophan. The order of the fields is clone size, J gene, D gene, V gene, CDR3 protein, CDR3 DNA. The D gene is left open where the match is weak. The size field is filled for only some rows; it gives once, few, many or a size class.

-,TRBJ1-4,-,TRBV14,CASSRETNEKLFF,TGTGCCAGCAGCCGGGAAACTAATGAAAAACTGTTTTTT
-,TRBJ1-5,-,TRBV4-1,CASRAIAGSNQPQHF,TGCGCCAGCAGGGCGATAGCGGGTAGCAATCAGCCCCAGCATTTT
-,TRBJ1-2,-,TRBV12-3/TRBV12-4,CASSLWRSDGYTF,TGTGCCAGCAGTTTATGGAGATCGGATGGCTACACCTTC
-,TRBJ2-7,-,TRBV7-7,CASSKDGGYEQYF,TGTGCCAGCAGCAAGGACGGGGGCTACGAGCAGTACTTC
-,TRBJ2-3,-,TRBV2,CASGGWGPSFDTQYF,TGTGCCAGCGGTGGTTGGGGACCGAGCTTTGATACGCAGTATTTT
-,TRBJ1-2,-,TRBV2,CATRVNYGYTF,TGTGCAACCAGGGTAAACTATGGCTACACCTTC
-,TRBJ2-1,TRBD2,TRBV4-2,CASSPLGPGTIRYNEQFF,TGTGCCAGCAGCCCCTTAGGTCCCGGGACTATCCGTTACAATGAGCAGTTCTTC
-,TRBJ1-5,TRBD1,TRBV7-2,CASSLTGTGGNQPQHF,TGTGCCAGCAGCTTAACCGGGACAGGGGGTAATCAGCCCCAGCATTTT
few,TRBJ1-1,-,TRBV25-1,CASSVRDTEAFF,TGTGCCAGCAGTGTTAGGGACACTGAAGCTTTCTTT
-,TRBJ2-5,TRBD1,TRBV27,CASRSDRGLWETQYF,TGTGCCAGCAGATCGGACAGGGGGCTTTGGGAGACCCAGTACTTC
-,TRBJ1-1,-,TRBV7-9,CASSPSRGAFF,TGTGCCAGCAGCCCCTCGAGGGGGGCTTTCTTT
once,TRBJ2-3,-,TRBV10-3,CAITSGATDTQYF,TGTGCCATCACCTCCGGGGCAACAGATACGCAGTATTTT
-,TRBJ2-7,TRBD2,TRBV29-1,CSVEGLAGSYEQYF,TGCAGCGTTGAAGGACTAGCGGGATCCTACGAGCAGTACTTC
once,TRBJ2-3,-,TRBV5-6,CASSLAMGRGDTQYF,TGTGCCAGCAGCTTGGCGATGGGGCGAGGAGATACGCAGTATTTT
-,TRBJ2-5,TRBD2,TRBV7-2,CASSLSGIAGPQETQYF,TGTGCCAGCAGCTTAAGCGGGATAGCGGGGCCCCAAGAGACCCAGTACTTC
-,TRBJ1-1,-,TRBV28,CASSQPLGGDTEAFF,TGTGCCAGCAGCCAACCGCTGGGGGGGGACACTGAAGCTTTCTTT
once,TRBJ1-1,-,TRBV11-1,CASSLDAFREEAFF,TGTGCCAGCAGCTTAGACGCTTTTAGGGAAGAAGCTTTCTTT
-,TRBJ2-2,-,TRBV10-3,CAISESLNTGELFF,TGTGCCATCAGTGAGTCTTTGAACACCGGGGAGCTGTTTTTT
-,TRBJ2-1,TRBD2,TRBV7-3,CASSLSGRAYADPHEQFF,TGTGCCAGCAGCCTCAGCGGGAGGGCCTACGCGGACCCCCATGAGCAGTTCTTC
-,TRBJ1-6,TRBD1,TRBV6-5,CASRLDRGGSPLHF,TGTGCCAGCAGACTTGACAGGGGAGGATCACCCCTCCACTTT
-,TRBJ2-1,-,TRBV7-6,CASSFRSVRGYNEQFF,TGTGCCAGCAGCTTCCGTTCTGTCAGGGGCTACAATGAGCAGTTCTTC
-,TRBJ2-5,-,TRBV6-2/TRBV6-3,CASSYSIQGQTQYF,TGTGCCAGCAGTTACAGTATCCAGGGACAGACCCAGTACTTC
-,TRBJ2-5,TRBD1,TRBV5-6,CASSQRIGGTGGETQYF,TGTGCCAGCAGCCAGAGGATAGGAGGGACAGGAGGGGAGACCCAGTACTTC
-,TRBJ2-1,-,TRBV28,CASSLWREGAYNEQFF,TGTGCCAGCAGTTTGTGGAGGGAGGGGGCGTACAATGAGCAGTTCTTC
-,TRBJ2-3,-,TRBV18,CASSLDSTDTQYF,TGTGCCAGCTCTTTGGACAGCACAGATACGCAGTATTTT
-,TRBJ1-3,TRBD1,TRBV7-9,CASSLGDRPYSGNTIYF,TGTGCCAGCAGCTTAGGGGACAGGCCATACTCTGGAAACACCATATATTTT
once,TRBJ1-1,-,TRBV2,CASSSLRRDEAFF,TGTGCCAGCAGCAGCCTGAGACGGGATGAAGCTTTCTTT
-,TRBJ1-5,-,TRBV19,CASSMLGPQHF,TGTGCCAGCAGTATGCTAGGGCCCCAGCATTTT